Below are 2 T cell receptor beta chains sequenced from a single sample in a study of PD-1 blockade in classical Hodgkin lymphoma. TCRdb's copy holds only in-frame clones and misses some; the assay was immunoSEQ multiplex PCR. Of 20,000 or so clones detected, 85% to 90% appear once; the ten largest clones hold around 25%. As to time point: cycle 4 day 1 (C4D1), after more than five weeks of nivolumab. Every single patient, without exception, relapsed after autologous stem cell transplantation, and brentuximab vedotin exposure varied. Sequenced material: peripheral blood mononuclear cells (PBMCs), taken before the fourth cycle of nivolumab. Receptors were obtained from a human donor with classical Hodgkin lymphoma.

This clone showed up just once. The chain carries TRBV14 and TRBJ2-7; TRBD1 matches 7 bases. Germline V gene data show CDR1 as SGHDN and CDR2 as FVKESK. The CDR3 length is 14 residues. After removal of 1 base from V and 7 bases from J, the junction contained 7 bases not matched to a gene. CDR3 loop: CASSQGKGAWEQYF. The CDR3 DNA is TGTGCCAGCAGCCAAGGGAAGGGGGCATGGGAGCAGTACTTC.

This sequence joins TRBV6-6 and TRBJ2-2, with D perhaps being TRBD1 or TRBD2 (5 bases each). This CDR3 contains 15 residues. CDR1 is MNHNY, CDR2 SVGAGI, per germline (reference sequence). V was shortened by 4 bases and J by 4 bases, with 13 bases between the two germline ends. The chain's CDR3 is CASSSGTERTGELFF. For the CDR3, the DNA is TGTGCCAGCAGTTCCGGGACGGAGCGCACCGGGGAGCTGTTTTTT.